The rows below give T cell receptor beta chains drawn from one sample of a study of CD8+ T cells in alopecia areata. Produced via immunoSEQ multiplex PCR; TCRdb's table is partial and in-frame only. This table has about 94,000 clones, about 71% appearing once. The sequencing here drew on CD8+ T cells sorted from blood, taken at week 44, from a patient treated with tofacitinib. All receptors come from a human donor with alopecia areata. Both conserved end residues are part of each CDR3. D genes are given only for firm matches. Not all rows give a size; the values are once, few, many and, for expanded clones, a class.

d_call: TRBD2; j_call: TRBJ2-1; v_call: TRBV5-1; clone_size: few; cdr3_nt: TGCGCCAGCAGCATCCGGGGGGAGTCTTCCTACAATGAGCAGTTCTTC; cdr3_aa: CASSIRGESSYNEQFF
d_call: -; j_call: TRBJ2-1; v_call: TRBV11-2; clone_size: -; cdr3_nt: TGTGCCAGCAGCTCCAACATACAGGCGCCCTACAATGAGCAGTTCTTC; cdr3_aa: CASSSNIQAPYNEQFF
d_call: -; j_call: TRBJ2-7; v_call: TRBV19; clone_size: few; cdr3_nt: TGTGCCAGTAGTATAAGGGACACCCGGTCCTACGAGCAGTACTTC; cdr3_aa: CASSIRDTRSYEQYF
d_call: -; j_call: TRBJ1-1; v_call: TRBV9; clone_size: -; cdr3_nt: TGTGCCAGCAGCGTAGGTGCAGGGGAGAACACTGAAGCTTTCTTT; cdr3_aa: CASSVGAGENTEAFF
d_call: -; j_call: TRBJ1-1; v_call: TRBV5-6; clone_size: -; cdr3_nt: TGTGCCAGCATCCCCGAGGGGGGCACTGAAGCTTTCTTT; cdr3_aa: CASIPEGGTEAFF
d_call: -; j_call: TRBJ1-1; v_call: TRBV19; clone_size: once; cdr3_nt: TGTGCCAGTAGTATAGCGGTGAACACTGAAGCTTTCTTT; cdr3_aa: CASSIAVNTEAFF
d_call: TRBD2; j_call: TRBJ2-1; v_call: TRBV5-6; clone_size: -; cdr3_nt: TGTGCCAGCAGCATCAGCGGGGGTCGTCAGTTCTTC; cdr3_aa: CASSISGGRQFF
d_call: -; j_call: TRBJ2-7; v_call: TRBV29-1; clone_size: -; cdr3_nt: TGCAGCGTCGAAGGGCAGGGCATTCCCTACGAGCAGTACTTC; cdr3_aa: CSVEGQGIPYEQYF
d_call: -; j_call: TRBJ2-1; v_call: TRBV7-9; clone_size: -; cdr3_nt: TGTGCCAGCAGCATAAACCCAGGGGGGACCCACAATGAGCAGTTCTTC; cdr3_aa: CASSINPGGTHNEQFF
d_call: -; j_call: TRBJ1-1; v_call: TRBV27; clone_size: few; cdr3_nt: TGTGCCAGCAGTTTCTTGGAGGACGGGGGATCGGAAGCTTTCTTT; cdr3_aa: CASSFLEDGGSEAFF
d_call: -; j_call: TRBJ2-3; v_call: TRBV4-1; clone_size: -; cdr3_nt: TGCGCCAGCAGCCAAGACGGAAGTTCAGATACGCAGTATTTT; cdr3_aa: CASSQDGSSDTQYF
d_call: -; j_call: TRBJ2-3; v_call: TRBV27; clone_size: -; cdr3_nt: TGTGCCAGCAGTTTATGGCTCTCAGATACGCAGTATTTT; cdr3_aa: CASSLWLSDTQYF
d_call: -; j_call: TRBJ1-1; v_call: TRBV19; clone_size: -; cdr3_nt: TGTGCCACGACCTGGGCCACTGAAGCTTTCTTT; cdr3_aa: CATTWATEAFF
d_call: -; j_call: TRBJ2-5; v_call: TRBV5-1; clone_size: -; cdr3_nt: TGCGCCAGCTCGCAGGGACGCGTGAAGACCCAGTACTTC; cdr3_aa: CASSQGRVKTQYF
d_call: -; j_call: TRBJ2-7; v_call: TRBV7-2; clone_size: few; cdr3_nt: TGTGCCGTCGTGTGGATGGGCTCCTACGAGCAGTACTTC; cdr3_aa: CAVVWMGSYEQYF
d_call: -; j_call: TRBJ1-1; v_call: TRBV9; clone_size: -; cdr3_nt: TGTGCCAGCAGCGTAATAAGGGGATCTGAAGCTTTCTTT; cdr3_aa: CASSVIRGSEAFF
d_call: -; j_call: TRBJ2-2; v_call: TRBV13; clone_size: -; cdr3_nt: TGTGCCAGCAGCTCCCCATATTCGGACGCCGCGCCGGAGCTGTTTTTT; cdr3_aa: CASSSPYSDAAPELFF
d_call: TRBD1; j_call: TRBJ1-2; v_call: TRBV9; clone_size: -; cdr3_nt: TGTGCCAGCAGCAGAGGACAGGGGGCCGGTAACGGCTACACCTTC; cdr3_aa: CASSRGQGAGNGYTF
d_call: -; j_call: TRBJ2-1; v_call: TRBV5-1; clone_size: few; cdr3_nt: TGCGCCAGCCGCGAGGGTAGAGTGATCCCTGAGCAGTTCTTC; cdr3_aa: CASREGRVIPEQFF
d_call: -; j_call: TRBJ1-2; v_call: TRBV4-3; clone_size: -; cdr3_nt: TGCGCCAGCAGCCATACGCAGGACGCTAACTATGGCTACACCTTC; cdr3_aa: CASSHTQDANYGYTF
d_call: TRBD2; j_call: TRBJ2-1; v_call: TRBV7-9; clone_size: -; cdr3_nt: TGTGCCAGCAGTTTTCTAGCGGGTGGGGACAATGAGCAGTTCTTC; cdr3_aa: CASSFLAGGDNEQFF
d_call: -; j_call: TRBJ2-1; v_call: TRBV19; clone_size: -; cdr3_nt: TGTGCCAGTAGTACGGGGAGCTCCTACAATGAGCAGTTCTTC; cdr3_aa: CASSTGSSYNEQFF
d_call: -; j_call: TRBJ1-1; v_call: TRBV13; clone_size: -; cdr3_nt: TGTGCCACCCTCTTAACTGAAGCTTTCTTT; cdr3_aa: CATLLTEAFF
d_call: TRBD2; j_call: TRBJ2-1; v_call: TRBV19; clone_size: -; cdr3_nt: TGTGCCAGTAGTCAACTCAGCGGGGGGATTTTAGGCGGTGAGCAGTTCTTC; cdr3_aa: CASSQLSGGILGGEQFF
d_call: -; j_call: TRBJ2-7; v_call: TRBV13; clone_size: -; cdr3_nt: TGTGCCAGCAGCTTAGCTATGGACAGTCGCTACGAGCAGTACTTC; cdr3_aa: CASSLAMDSRYEQYF
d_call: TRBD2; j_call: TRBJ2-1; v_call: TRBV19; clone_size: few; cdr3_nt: TGTGCCAGCAGACTAGCGCTACTTGGGGAGCAGTTCTTC; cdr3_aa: CASRLALLGEQFF
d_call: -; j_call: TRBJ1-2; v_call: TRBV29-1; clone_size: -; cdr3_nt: TGCAGCGTTGAGGCGGGTGGCTACACCTTC; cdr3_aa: CSVEAGGYTF
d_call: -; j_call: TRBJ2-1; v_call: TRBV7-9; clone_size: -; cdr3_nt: TGTGCCAGCAGCTTATACATAAACAATGAGCAGTTCTTC; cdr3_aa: CASSLYINNEQFF
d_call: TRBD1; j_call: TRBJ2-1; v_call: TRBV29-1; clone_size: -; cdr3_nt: TGCAGCGTTGAAGGGACGGGACAGGGCAATGAGCAGTTCTTC; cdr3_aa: CSVEGTGQGNEQFF
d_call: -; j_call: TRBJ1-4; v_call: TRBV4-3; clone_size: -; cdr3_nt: TGCGCCAGCAGCCAATTGAGTGCAACTAATGAAAAACTGTTTTTT; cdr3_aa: CASSQLSATNEKLFF
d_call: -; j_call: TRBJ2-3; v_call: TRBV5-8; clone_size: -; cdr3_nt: TGTGCCAGCAGCCCGTCCGGGGGTTTTACAGATACGCAGTATTTT; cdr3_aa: CASSPSGGFTDTQYF
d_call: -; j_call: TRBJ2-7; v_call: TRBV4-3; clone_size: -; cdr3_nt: TGCGCCAGCAGCCAAAACAGGGCCCTCGGGAACGAGCAGTACTTC; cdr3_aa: CASSQNRALGNEQYF
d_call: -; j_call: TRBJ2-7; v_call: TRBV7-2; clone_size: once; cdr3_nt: TGTGCCAGCAGCTTAGGGACTTTCTACGAGCAGTACTTC; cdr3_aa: CASSLGTFYEQYF
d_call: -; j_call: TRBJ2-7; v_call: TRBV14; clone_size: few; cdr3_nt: TGTGCCAGCAGCCATCCGGGACGGCCCTACGAGCAGTACTTC; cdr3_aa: CASSHPGRPYEQYF
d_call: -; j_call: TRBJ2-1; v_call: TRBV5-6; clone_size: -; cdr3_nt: TGTGCCAGCAGCTCTGGACCAATTAATGAGCAGTTCTTC; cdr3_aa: CASSSGPINEQFF
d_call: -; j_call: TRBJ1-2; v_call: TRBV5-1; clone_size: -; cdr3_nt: TGCGCCAGCAGCGGCGACAGAGGTTCGCAGGGCTACACCTTC; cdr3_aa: CASSGDRGSQGYTF
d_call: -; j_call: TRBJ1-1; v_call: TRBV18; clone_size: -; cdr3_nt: TGTGCCAGCTCACAAGATCGCACTGAAGCTTTCTTT; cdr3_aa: CASSQDRTEAFF
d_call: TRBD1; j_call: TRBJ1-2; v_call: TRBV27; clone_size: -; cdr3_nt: TGTGCCAGCAGTCCAGGGGGGGGTTATGGCTACACCTTC; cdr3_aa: CASSPGGGYGYTF
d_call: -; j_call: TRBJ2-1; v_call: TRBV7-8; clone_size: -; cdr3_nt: TGTGCCAGCAGCACTAAGGGCAATGAGCAGTTCTTC; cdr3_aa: CASSTKGNEQFF
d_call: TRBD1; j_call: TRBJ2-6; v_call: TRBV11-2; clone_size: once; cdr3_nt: TGTGCCAGCAGCTTAGGTGTTGGGACAGGACACTCTGGGGCCAACGTCCTGACTTTC; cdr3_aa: CASSLGVGTGHSGANVLTF
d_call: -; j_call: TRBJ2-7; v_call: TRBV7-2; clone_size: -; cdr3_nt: TGTGCCAGCAGCTTAGGTGTGGCCTACGAGCAGTACTTC; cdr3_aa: CASSLGVAYEQYF
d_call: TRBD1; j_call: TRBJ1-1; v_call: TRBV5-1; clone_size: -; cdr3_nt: TGCGCCAGCAGCCATGGACAGGGGGGAGGAACTGAAGCTTTCTTT; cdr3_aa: CASSHGQGGGTEAFF
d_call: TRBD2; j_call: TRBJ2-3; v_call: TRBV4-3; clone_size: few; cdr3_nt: TGCGCCAGCAGCCAAAGGTTCGCAACTAGCGGGGGGCTCACAGATACGCAGTATTTT; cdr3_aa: CASSQRFATSGGLTDTQYF
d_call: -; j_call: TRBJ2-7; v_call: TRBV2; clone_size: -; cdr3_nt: TGTGCCAGCAGTGACGGGGTGGGGGTCCCCTACGAGCAGTACTTC; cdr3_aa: CASSDGVGVPYEQYF
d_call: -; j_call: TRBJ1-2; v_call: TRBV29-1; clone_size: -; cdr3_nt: TGCAGCGTCCAGTACAGGGATTCTAACTATGGCTACACCTTC; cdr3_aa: CSVQYRDSNYGYTF
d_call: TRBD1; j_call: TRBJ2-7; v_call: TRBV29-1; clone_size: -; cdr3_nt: TGCAGCGTGGACAAGGGGGCAGGGTACGAGCAGTACTTC; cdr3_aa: CSVDKGAGYEQYF
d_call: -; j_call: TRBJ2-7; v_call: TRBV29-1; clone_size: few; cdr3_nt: TGCAGCGTTGGGCAAAAGGGGAGTCCCTACGAGCAGTACTTC; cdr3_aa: CSVGQKGSPYEQYF
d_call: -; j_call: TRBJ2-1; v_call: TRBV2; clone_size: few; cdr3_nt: TGTGCCAGCAGTGACGTCGGCAGAGAGCAGTTCTTC; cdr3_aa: CASSDVGREQFF
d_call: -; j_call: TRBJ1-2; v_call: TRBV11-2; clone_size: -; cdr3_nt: TGTGCCAGCAGCCCCGCAGGGGCACTGGGCTATGGCTACACCTTC; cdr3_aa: CASSPAGALGYGYTF
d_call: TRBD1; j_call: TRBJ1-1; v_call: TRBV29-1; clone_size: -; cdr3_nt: TGCAGCGTCGACAGGGGTAGGATGAACACTGAAGCTTTCTTT; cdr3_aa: CSVDRGRMNTEAFF
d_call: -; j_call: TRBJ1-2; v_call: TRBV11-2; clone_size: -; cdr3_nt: TGTGCCAGCAGCTTAGATCTTGGAGGGAATGTTGGCTACACCTTC; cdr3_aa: CASSLDLGGNVGYTF